These 30 T cell receptor beta chains originate from one sample sequenced in a study of blood T cell repertoires in COVID-19. TCRdb's copy holds only in-frame clones and misses some; the assay was immunoSEQ multiplex PCR. The sample includes 150,000 to 200,000 clones, approximately 80% of them seen just once. Sequences were obtained from peripheral blood. These TCRs come from a man between 45 and 60 years old who had recovered from COVID-19.

V and J are TRBV30 and TRBJ2-7; 13 bases agree with TRBD2. The ends lost 3 bases at V and 5 bases at J; junction bases unmatched: 7. Germline CDR1 is GTSNPN and CDR2 is SVGIG (reference sequence). The length of the CDR3 is 15 residues. This CDR3 is CAWRNGLAGVDEQYF. CDR3 DNA sequence: TGTGCCTGGAGAAACGGACTAGCGGGAGTGGACGAGCAGTACTTC.

This chain uses TRBV3-1 (or the pseudogene TRBV3-2) with TRBJ2-2, with a tentative D call TRBD1 (5 bases). This CDR3 has 14 residues. Trimming took off 0 bases at V and 12 bases at J, with 14 bases between the two ends. Germline CDR1 and CDR2: LGHDT and YNNKEL (reference sequence). The CDR3 bases are TGTGCCAGCAGCCAAGATTTGGGGAAGGGGAAGCTGTTTTTT. Its protein is CASSQDLGKGKLFF.

The chain links TRBV6-5 to TRBJ1-2; D is unclear. There are 12 residues in the CDR3. CDR1 is MNHEY and CDR2 is SVGAGI in the germline V gene. V lost 5 bases and J lost 4, with 8 bases in between. CDR3 amino acids: CASSLRGYGYTF. The DNA for the CDR3 is TGTGCCAGCAGTCTCAGAGGCTATGGCTACACCTTC.

The J gene is TRBJ1-2, the V gene TRBV28; 8 bases align to TRBD1. The J segment lost 5 bases and the V segment lost 11 bases, leaving 7 bases of the junction unmatched. The CDR3 contains 12 residues. Germline values: CDR1 MDHEN, CDR2 SYDVKM. CDR3 sequence: CACRQGSYGYTF. Here the CDR3 DNA reads TGTGCCTGTAGACAGGGGTCATATGGCTACACCTTC.

J is TRBJ1-1 and V is TRBV14; tentative D call: TRBD1 (6 bases). V was cut by 1 base and J by 11 bases, with 14 bases left in between. Germline loops: CDR1 SGHDN, CDR2 FVKESK. This CDR3 is 13 amino acids long. The CDR3 DNA follows: TGTGCCAGCAGCCAAGGGACAGCAGTGTTTGCTTTCTTT. Translated: CASSQGTAVFAFF.

This sequence joins TRBV4-3 and TRBJ2-7; TRBD1 is a possible D gene (5 bases). Germline V lookup: CDR1 LGHNA, CDR2 YSLEER. The CDR3 is made up of 14 amino acids. V was cut by 4 bases and J by 0 bases, with 10 bases left in between. Written as DNA, the CDR3 is TGCGCCAGCAGCCCATCCAGGGTCTCCTACGAGCAGTACTTC. Translated, it gives CASSPSRVSYEQYF.

The J gene is TRBJ2-3, the V gene TRBV29-1; 9 nucleotides match TRBD2. V shed 0 bases and J 4 bases; nucleotides not matched to a gene: 8. Germline loops: CDR1 SQVTM, CDR2 ANQGSEA. CDR3 length equals 16 residues. CDR3 residues: CSVEELGGRAADTQYF. Written as DNA, the CDR3 is TGCAGCGTTGAAGAATTGGGCGGGAGGGCCGCAGATACGCAGTATTTT.

The chain recombines TRBV29-1 with TRBJ2-7; possible D gene TRBD2, 5 bases. This CDR3 contains 12 residues. Germline V gives CDR1 SQVTM, CDR2 ANQGSEA. Trimming removed 7 bases from V and 0 bases from J, with 10 bases in between. The CDR3 sequence is CSAVGVSYEQYF. DNA of the CDR3: TGCAGCGCCGTGGGAGTCTCCTACGAGCAGTACTTC.

This chain links TRBV11-2 with TRBJ2-7; 7 positions match TRBD2. Germline V gene sequence: CDR1 SGHAT, CDR2 FQNNGV. The CDR3 consists of 12 residues. Losses at the gene ends were 1 base for V and 9 bases for J; bases not matched to a gene: 3. This CDR3 reads CASSLVGEGQYF. The CDR3 DNA reads TGTGCCAGCAGCTTAGTTGGGGAGGGGCAGTACTTC.

The rearrangement uses TRBV24-1 and TRBJ2-7; maybe TRBD1 (6 bases). Between the trimmed V and J ends, which lost 4 bases and 5 bases, there was a span of 17 bases. This CDR3 region has 15 residues. CDR1 and CDR2 (germline): KGHDR, SFDVKD. The CDR3: CATSDRDTTAHEQYF. As DNA, the CDR3 is TGTGCCACCAGTGACAGGGACACAACGGCCCACGAGCAGTACTTC.

V and J are TRBV3-1 (or the pseudogene TRBV3-2) and TRBJ2-7, with TRBD2 identical over 8 bases. CDR1 and CDR2 (germline): LGHDT, YNNKEL (reference sequence). The CDR3 is 15 residues long. Trimming removed 2 bases from V and 0 bases from J; junction bases left unmatched: 3. This CDR3 is CASSQTSGSSYEQYF. The CDR3 coding sequence is TGTGCCAGCAGCCAAACAAGCGGGAGCTCCTACGAGCAGTACTTC.

This sequence joins TRBV27 and TRBJ2-3, with 8 bases that match TRBD2. This CDR3 is built from 14 residues. V lost 5 bases, J lost 4 bases, and 5 bases stayed unmatched. Germline lookup yields CDR1 MNHEY and CDR2 SMNVEV (reference sequence). CDR3: CASSLSGNSDTQYF. CDR3 nucleotides: TGTGCCAGCAGTCTTAGCGGGAATTCAGATACGCAGTATTTT.

The chain recombines TRBV19 with TRBJ2-7; a possible D gene is TRBD2 (5 bases). There are 15 residues in the CDR3. V gave up 1 base and J gave up 0 bases, with 10 bases separating them. CDR1 and CDR2 from the germline V gene are LNHDA and SQIVND (reference sequence). The DNA for the CDR3 is TGTGCCAGTAGTATAGGCGGGTCGGGCTCCTACGAGCAGTACTTC. This encodes CASSIGGSGSYEQYF. Together with reference TRBV19 and TRBJ2-7, the CDR3 gives the full variable domain: DGGITQSPKYLFRKEGQNVTLSCEQNLNHDAMYWYRQDPGQGLRLIYYSQIVNDFQKGDIAEGYSVSREKKESFPLTVTSAQKNPTAFYLCASSIGGSGSYEQYFGPGTRLTVT.

This clone was found once. CDR3 sequence reads: CASSNTHSGYSYNEQFF. CDR3 nucleotides: TGTGCCAGCAGCAATACACATAGCGGGTATTCCTACAATGAGCAGTTCTTC. The gene calls are TRBV9 and TRBJ2-1; 7 positions agree with TRBD2. Germline CDR1 is SGDLS and CDR2 is YYNGEE. The V segment lost 4 bases and the J segment 1 base; nucleotides outside the gene matches: 11. CDR3 length: 17 amino acids.

The V and J genes are TRBV13 and TRBJ2-1; TRBD2 agrees at 9 bases. CDR1 and CDR2 from the germline V gene are PRHDT and FYEKMQ (reference sequence). Trimming cost V 2 bases and J 6 bases; bases outside gene matches: 5. The CDR3 totals 15 residues. CDR3 sequence (DNA): TGTGCCAGCAGCTTAATAGCGGGAGAAGCCAATGAGCAGTTCTTC. This sequence encodes CASSLIAGEANEQFF.

The chain carries TRBV3-1 (or the pseudogene TRBV3-2) and TRBJ2-4, with 9 bases fitting TRBD2. V was clipped by 8 bases and J by 10 bases; unmatched bases: 6. Germline V gives CDR1 LGHDT, CDR2 YNNKEL (reference sequence). CDR3 length equals 12 residues. CDR3 sequence: CASGNSGGIQYF. As DNA, the CDR3 is TGTGCCAGCGGCAATAGCGGGGGTATTCAGTACTTC.

This clone was seen only once. This chain joins TRBV6-5 and TRBJ1-6; possible D gene TRBD1, 6 bases. The V end was cut by 6 bases, the J end by 3 bases, with 12 bases between. The length of the CDR3 is 15 residues. CDR1 and CDR2 (germline): MNHEY, SVGAGI. The DNA for the CDR3 is TGTGCCAGCAGCGCCAGGGGCTACTATAATTCACCCCTCCACTTT. It codes for CASSARGYYNSPLHF.

The chain has TRBV29-1 and TRBJ2-3; D is ambiguous. The V end was cut by 0 bases, the J end by 6 bases, with 22 bases between. The CDR3 is 17 residues long. CDR1 SQVTM and CDR2 ANQGSEA come from the germline V gene. The CDR3 sequence is CSVEDRYTISTPDTQYF. The DNA for the CDR3 is TGCAGCGTTGAAGATCGGTACACTATCTCCACCCCGGATACGCAGTATTTT.

The chain uses TRBV10-3 and TRBJ2-7; D might be TRBD2 (5 bases). Germline CDR1 and CDR2: ENHRY and SYGVKD. With 5 bases removed from V and 0 bases from J, the gap between germline ends came to 17 bases. The CDR3 sequence is 16 residues long. CDR3 bases: TGTGCCATCAGTTCCCTTGGTTCGGGGAGCTCCTACGAGCAGTACTTC. Its protein is CAISSLGSGSSYEQYF.

V gene TRBV4-3 combines with J gene TRBJ1-4; unclear D gene. V gave up 4 bases and J gave up 7 bases, with 16 bases separating them. Germline V CDR1 and CDR2: LGHNA, YSLEER. There are 15 residues in the CDR3. CDR3 in DNA: TGCGCCAGCAGCCCCTCCCGGGGAAGAGGTGAAAAACTGTTTTTT. Its translation is CASSPSRGRGEKLFF.

This clone was seen just once. The gene calls are TRBV6-5 and TRBJ1-5; D gene uncertain. The CDR3 loop spans 15 amino acids. The germline CDR1 and CDR2 sequences are MNHEY and SVGAGI. V lost 8 bases and J lost 2, with 16 bases in between. The CDR3 DNA sequence: TGTGCCAGCCTCGCCCCTCTGGCAGGCAATCAGCCCCAGCATTTT. Protein: CASLAPLAGNQPQHF.

The chain employs TRBV19 and TRBJ1-2; TRBD1 is a possible D gene (6 bases). Germline V gives CDR1 LNHDA, CDR2 SQIVND (reference sequence). This CDR3 comprises 12 residues. The V end was cut by 5 bases, the J end by 8 bases, with 12 bases between. The CDR3 sequence is CASSYREGGYTF. The DNA of the CDR3 is TGTGCCAGTAGTTACAGGGAGGGAGGCTACACCTTC.

The rearrangement uses TRBV29-1 and TRBJ2-1; 9 bases map to TRBD2. After removal of 3 bases from V and 5 bases from J, the junction contained 8 bases not matched to a gene. Germline values: CDR1 SQVTM, CDR2 ANQGSEA. There are 15 residues in the CDR3. The chain's CDR3 is CSVEIRLAGNNEQFF. The CDR3 DNA sequence: TGCAGCGTTGAGATACGGCTAGCGGGGAACAATGAGCAGTTCTTC.

This clone was observed a single time. V usage is TRBV14 and J usage is TRBJ2-2, with D unresolved. The germline gives CDR1 SGHDN, CDR2 FVKESK. The CDR3 has 15 amino acids. With 0 bases removed from V and 4 bases from J, the gap between germline ends came to 9 bases. DNA for the CDR3: TGTGCCAGCAGCCAAGATCCCCCCTCCACCGGGGAGCTGTTTTTT. It yields the protein CASSQDPPSTGELFF.

The rearrangement uses TRBV4-1 and TRBJ1-2; D ambiguous. The CDR3 consists of 14 residues. The germline V gene has CDR1 MGHRA and CDR2 YSYEKL. V was cut by 3 bases and J by 1 base, with 9 bases left in between. The CDR3 loop reads CASSQPVLNYGYTF. The CDR3 DNA sequence: TGCGCCAGCAGCCAGCCGGTCCTTAACTATGGCTACACCTTC.

The chain links TRBV4-2 to TRBJ1-1, with 9 bases aligning to TRBD1. CDR3 size: 14 residues. V lost 4 bases and J lost 7; bases outside the gene matches: 7. CDR1 is LGHNA and CDR2 is YNFKEQ in the germline V gene. CDR3 sequence (DNA): TGTGCCAGCAGCCCTGGACAGGGGCGCATTGAAGCTTTCTTT. Translation gives CASSPGQGRIEAFF.

This clone was observed once. The rearrangement links TRBV5-6 to TRBJ2-5; 7 nucleotides agree with TRBD1. Per the germline V gene, CDR1 is SGHDT and CDR2 is YYEEEE. This CDR3 contains 13 residues. The J segment lost 5 bases and the V segment lost 5 bases, leaving 6 bases of the junction unmatched. The CDR3 DNA sequence: TGTGCCAGCAGAACAAGGGGGCTCGAGACCCAGTACTTC. Its protein product is CASRTRGLETQYF.

V usage is TRBV19 and J usage is TRBJ1-1, with a weak D call TRBD1 (5 bases). Deletions cut 7 bases from V and 5 bases from J, with 20 bases between. This CDR3 comprises 15 residues. Germline values: CDR1 LNHDA, CDR2 SQIVND (reference sequence). The CDR3 DNA sequence: TGTGCCAGTAAGTCGGACATTGGGTTTGGAACTGAAGCTTTCTTT. As protein: CASKSDIGFGTEAFF.

The chain carries TRBV5-4 and TRBJ2-1; D is unresolved. The germline V gene encodes CDR1 SGHNT and CDR2 YYREEE (reference sequence). The CDR3 has 13 amino acids. V lost 3 bases to trimming and J lost 7 bases, with 11 bases between them. The CDR3 region has the DNA TGTGCCAGCAGCTCCGGTGGCGGAAATGAGCAGTTCTTC. This gives the protein CASSSGGGNEQFF. The full variable domain, rest sourced from reference TRBV5-4 and TRBJ2-1, is ETGVTQSPTHLIKTRGQQVTLRCSSQSGHNTVSWYQQALGQGPQFIFQYYREEENGRGNFPPRFSGLQFPNYSSELNVNALELDDSALYLCASSSGGGNEQFFGPGTRLTVL.

This chain connects TRBV19 to TRBJ2-7, with a tentative D call TRBD1 (6 bases). V gave up 9 bases and J gave up 7 bases, with 25 bases separating them. The V gene's germline CDR1 is LNHDA and CDR2 SQIVND (reference sequence). This CDR3 comprises 15 residues. This CDR3 reads CASKRQANFQVEQYF. In DNA, the CDR3 is TGTGCCAGCAAACGACAGGCGAACTTTCAAGTGGAGCAGTACTTC.